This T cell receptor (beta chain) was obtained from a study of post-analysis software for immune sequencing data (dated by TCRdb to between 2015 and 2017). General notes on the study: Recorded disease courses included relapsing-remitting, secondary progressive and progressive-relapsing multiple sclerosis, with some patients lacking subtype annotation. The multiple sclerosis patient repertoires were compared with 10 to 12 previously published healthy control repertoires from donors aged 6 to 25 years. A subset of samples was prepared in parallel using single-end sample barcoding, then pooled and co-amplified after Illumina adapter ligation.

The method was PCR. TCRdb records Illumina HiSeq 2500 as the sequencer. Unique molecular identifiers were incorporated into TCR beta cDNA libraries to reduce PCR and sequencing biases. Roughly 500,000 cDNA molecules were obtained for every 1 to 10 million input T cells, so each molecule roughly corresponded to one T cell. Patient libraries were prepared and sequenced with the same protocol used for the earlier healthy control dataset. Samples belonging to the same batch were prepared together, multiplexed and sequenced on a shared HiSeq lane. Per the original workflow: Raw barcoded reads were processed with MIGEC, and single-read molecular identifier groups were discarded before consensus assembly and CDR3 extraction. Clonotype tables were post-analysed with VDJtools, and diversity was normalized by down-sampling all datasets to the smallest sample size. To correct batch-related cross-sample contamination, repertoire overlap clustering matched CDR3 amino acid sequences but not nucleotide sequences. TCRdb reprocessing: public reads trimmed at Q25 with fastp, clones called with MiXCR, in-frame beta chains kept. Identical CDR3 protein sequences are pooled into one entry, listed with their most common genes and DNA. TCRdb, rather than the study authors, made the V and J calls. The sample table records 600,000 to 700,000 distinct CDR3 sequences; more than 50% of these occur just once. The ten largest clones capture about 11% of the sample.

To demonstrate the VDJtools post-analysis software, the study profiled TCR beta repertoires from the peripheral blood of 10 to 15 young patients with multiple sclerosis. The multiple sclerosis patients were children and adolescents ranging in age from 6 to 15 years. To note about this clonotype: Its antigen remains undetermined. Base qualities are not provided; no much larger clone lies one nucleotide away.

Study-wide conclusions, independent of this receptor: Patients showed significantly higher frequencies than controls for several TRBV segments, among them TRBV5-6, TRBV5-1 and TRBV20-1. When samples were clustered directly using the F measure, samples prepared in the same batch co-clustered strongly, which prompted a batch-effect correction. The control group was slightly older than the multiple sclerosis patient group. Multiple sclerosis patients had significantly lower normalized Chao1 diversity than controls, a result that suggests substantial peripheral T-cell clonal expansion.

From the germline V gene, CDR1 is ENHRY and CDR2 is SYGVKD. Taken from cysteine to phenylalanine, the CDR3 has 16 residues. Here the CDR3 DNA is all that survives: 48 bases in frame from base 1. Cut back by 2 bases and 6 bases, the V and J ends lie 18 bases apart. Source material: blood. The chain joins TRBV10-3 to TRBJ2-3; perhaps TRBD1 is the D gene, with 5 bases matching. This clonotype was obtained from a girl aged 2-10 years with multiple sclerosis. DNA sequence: TGTGCCATCAGTGAGCAGGGTCGAGGTCCGTCGGATACGCAGTATTTT. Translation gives CAISEQGRGPSDTQYF.